The rows below give T cell receptor beta chains drawn from one sample of a study of blood T cell repertoires in COVID-19. TCRdb's table, derived via immunoSEQ multiplex PCR, lists solely in-frame clones and lacks some. The sample shows 200,000 to 300,000 clones, around nine tenths of them seen only once. Sequenced material: peripheral blood. All receptors come from a woman aged 55-75 years with COVID-19, enrolled during active disease. The CDR3 runs from the conserved cysteine through the conserved F or W. D genes are given only for firm matches.

CDR3 protein,D gene,J gene,V gene
CSVARPQSYEQYF,NA,TRBJ2-7,TRBV29-1
CASSLGVGAMNTEAFF,NA,TRBJ1-1,TRBV7-8
CASSPVRVSYNEQFF,NA,TRBJ2-1,TRBV7-3
CATNKAAGSNTEAFF,NA,TRBJ1-1,TRBV14
CASSVRTGGGQPQHF,TRBD1,TRBJ1-5,TRBV19
CASSPGLALGTDTQYF,TRBD2,TRBJ2-3,TRBV5-1
CASSESPGQGRSGYTF,NA,TRBJ1-2,TRBV6-4
CASSPRTSGKGTDTQYF,TRBD2,TRBJ2-3,TRBV27
CAWSVYLGGAEQFF,NA,TRBJ2-1,TRBV30
CAISEDRVGHGYTF,TRBD1,TRBJ1-2,TRBV10-3
CASSLAEGTGLF,TRBD1,TRBJ2-7,TRBV7-9
CASSAFPGRVGRNTEAFF,NA,TRBJ1-1,TRBV9
CATSVLRASGSYEQYF,NA,TRBJ2-7,TRBV24-1
CASSPGRATYEQYF,TRBD2,TRBJ2-7,TRBV7-8
CASSQDATSSGSRYEQYF,TRBD2,TRBJ2-7,TRBV4-1
CATSDSLGGGDQPQHF,NA,TRBJ1-5,TRBV24-1
CASSLSWTDYGYTF,NA,TRBJ1-2,TRBV11-1
CATSRRRATNEKLFF,NA,TRBJ1-4,TRBV15
CASSPGGTGGQKLFF,TRBD1,TRBJ1-4,TRBV7-9
CASSFTGQGADEQYF,TRBD1,TRBJ2-7,TRBV5-6
CAMGRREDYNEQFF,TRBD2,TRBJ2-1,TRBV10-3
CASSFHRGPLSYEQYF,TRBD1,TRBJ2-7,TRBV5-8
CASSQDLQGVTEAFF,TRBD1,TRBJ1-1,TRBV4-2
CSVDRDRAYGYTF,TRBD1,TRBJ1-2,TRBV29-1
CATSDRGNEQFF,NA,TRBJ2-1,TRBV24-1
CASSSKSRSNYGYTF,NA,TRBJ1-2,TRBV5-4
CASSQSPDSAATEAFF,NA,TRBJ1-1,TRBV3-1/TRBV3-2
CASSPLGGSYEQYF,NA,TRBJ2-7,TRBV3-1/TRBV3-2
CASSGKGLAAQETQYF,NA,TRBJ2-5,TRBV21-1
CASKTGGNYGYTF,NA,TRBJ1-2,TRBV6-5
CASRLETGAPNTEAFF,TRBD1,TRBJ1-1,TRBV5-1
CASSPPPKGEGRTDTQYF,NA,TRBJ2-3,TRBV28
CASSTSSGETQYF,NA,TRBJ2-5,TRBV28
CATSESRNTEAFF,NA,TRBJ1-1,TRBV24-1
CASSQGQGLYNEQFF,TRBD1,TRBJ2-1,TRBV2
CASSYFESYPCTF,NA,TRBJ1-2,TRBV6-2/TRBV6-3
CASSLNPGLEGDTQYF,TRBD2,TRBJ2-3,TRBV5-5
CASSLGGTTYEQYF,TRBD2,TRBJ2-7,TRBV11-3
CATSSTDRGTNEKLFF,TRBD1,TRBJ1-4,TRBV15
CASSRTTMSSYNEQFF,NA,TRBJ2-1,TRBV13
CASSMRQGATGELFF,TRBD1,TRBJ2-2,TRBV5-1
CASSVGTSGDRYGYTF,NA,TRBJ1-2,TRBV9
CASSLGIRDTQYF,NA,TRBJ2-3,TRBV27